Listed below are T cell receptor beta chains from one sample, sequenced in a study of shared clonotypes between healthy human individuals. Clones were sequenced by immunoSEQ multiplex PCR, and TCRdb holds only the in-frame ones, with some missing. The table includes roughly 2,000,000 clones, just over 90% detected once. Sequenced material: naive CD8+ T cells from PBMCs. These receptors were taken from a man aged 18 to 35 in good health. Some clones in this sample may be carry-over from other donors' samples. Both conserved end residues are part of each CDR3. A D gene is named only where the DNA matches it firmly. Clone size is shown for a subset of rows, as once, few, many or a class of expanded clone.

once	TRBD2	TRBV27	TRBJ2-3	CASTDGTSGFTDTQYF	TGTGCCAGCACCGATGGGACTAGCGGGTTCACAGATACGCAGTATTTT
NA	NA	TRBV28	TRBJ2-3	CASHRGYGIGDTQYF	TGTGCCAGCCACCGAGGGTATGGGATTGGGGATACGCAGTATTTT
NA	TRBD1	TRBV6-5	TRBJ1-5	CASSLDRGPGQPQHF	TGTGCCAGCAGCCTGGACAGGGGGCCGGGGCAGCCCCAGCATTTT
NA	NA	TRBV5-8	TRBJ1-5	CASSQLNNQPQHF	TGTGCCAGCAGCCAGCTTAATAATCAGCCCCAGCATTTT
NA	NA	TRBV15	TRBJ1-1	CATSREGRVNTEAFF	TGTGCCACCAGCAGAGAAGGACGGGTTAACACTGAAGCTTTCTTT
NA	TRBD2	TRBV27	TRBJ2-3	CASSSLSGITDTQYF	TGTGCCAGCAGTTCCCTTAGCGGGATCACAGATACGCAGTATTTT
NA	NA	TRBV7-2	TRBJ2-5	CASSLRAARGETQYF	TGTGCCAGCAGCTTAAGGGCGGCGAGGGGAGAGACCCAGTACTTC
NA	TRBD1	TRBV27	TRBJ2-2	CASSLDRVNTGELFF	TGTGCCAGCAGTTTAGACAGGGTAAACACCGGGGAGCTGTTTTTT
NA	TRBD2	TRBV7-9	TRBJ2-3	CASSLGAGGSPTDTQYF	TGTGCCAGCAGCTTAGGCGCGGGAGGATCCCCGACAGATACGCAGTATTTT
once	NA	TRBV13	TRBJ2-1	CASTPRRRGDEQFF	TGTGCCAGCACCCCCCGCCGTAGGGGCGATGAGCAGTTCTTC
NA	TRBD2	TRBV11-2	TRBJ2-5	CASSFSGRRQETQYF	TGTGCCAGCAGCTTCAGCGGGAGGCGTCAAGAGACCCAGTACTTC
NA	NA	TRBV7-6	TRBJ2-5	CASSLATVYRAEETQYF	TGTGCCAGCAGCTTAGCGACTGTATACAGGGCTGAAGAGACCCAGTACTTC
once	NA	TRBV11-2	TRBJ2-5	CASSRDSGPQETQYF	TGTGCCAGCAGCCGGGACTCCGGTCCCCAAGAGACCCAGTACTTC
NA	NA	TRBV27	TRBJ2-7	CASSFTPPEEGARAGEQYF	TGTGCCAGCAGTTTCACGCCCCCGGAGGAGGGGGCTAGAGCGGGCGAGCAGTACTTC
NA	NA	TRBV5-1	TRBJ2-7	CASSVGGYEQYF	TGCGCCAGCAGCGTCGGGGGCTACGAGCAGTACTTC
NA	TRBD1	TRBV19	TRBJ2-2	CASSIIGQGDTGELFF	TGTGCCAGTAGTATAATCGGGCAGGGGGACACCGGGGAGCTGTTTTTT
NA	TRBD2	TRBV5-6	TRBJ2-1	CASSWWEGPLLYNEQFF	TGTGCCAGCAGCTGGTGGGAGGGGCCCTTACTTTACAATGAGCAGTTCTTC
NA	NA	TRBV4-3	TRBJ2-7	CASSQDWGEASYEQYF	TGCGCCAGCAGCCAAGATTGGGGGGAGGCTTCCTACGAGCAGTACTTC
once	NA	TRBV6-1	TRBJ2-1	CASGTLRGSYNEQFF	TGTGCCAGCGGCACGCTGAGGGGCTCCTACAATGAGCAGTTCTTC
NA	NA	TRBV30	TRBJ2-1	CAWSRRGRSYNEQFF	TGTGCCTGGAGTCGGCGGGGCCGCTCCTACAATGAGCAGTTCTTC
NA	NA	TRBV6-1	TRBJ2-5	CASSELGREETQYF	TGTGCCAGCAGTGAGCTAGGGCGAGAAGAGACCCAGTACTTC
NA	NA	TRBV6-1	TRBJ2-7	CASRDRGAYEQYF	TGTGCCAGCAGGGACCGGGGGGCTTACGAGCAGTACTTC
NA	NA	TRBV5-1	TRBJ1-1	CASKEGDRAFF	TGCGCCAGCAAAGAGGGGGATCGGGCTTTCTTT
NA	NA	TRBV11-2	TRBJ1-1	CASSLAPHRAPFEAFF	TGTGCCAGCAGCTTAGCTCCACACAGGGCGCCCTTTGAAGCTTTCTTT
NA	NA	TRBV14	TRBJ2-6	CASSYEWFHSGANVLTF	TGTGCCAGCAGCTACGAATGGTTTCACTCTGGGGCCAACGTCCTGACTTTC
NA	NA	TRBV5-6	TRBJ2-7	CASSPGWAPPAYEQYF	TGTGCCAGCAGCCCGGGTTGGGCTCCTCCTGCCTACGAGCAGTACTTC
NA	TRBD1	TRBV10-3	TRBJ2-6	CATQPVVTGGSGANVLTF	TGTGCCACCCAACCAGTTGTGACAGGGGGCTCTGGGGCCAACGTCCTGACTTTC
once	NA	TRBV18	TRBJ2-3	CASSPSYVTDTQYF	TGTGCCAGCTCACCCTCCTACGTCACAGATACGCAGTATTTT
NA	NA	TRBV28	TRBJ2-3	CASNLRLGFADTQYF	TGTGCCAGCAATTTACGCCTCGGCTTCGCAGATACGCAGTATTTT
NA	NA	TRBV6-5	TRBJ1-4	CASRGGADNEKLFF	TGTGCCAGCCGCGGGGGAGCAGACAATGAAAAACTGTTTTTT
NA	TRBD2	TRBV28	TRBJ2-7	CASSLSGLAGNEQYF	TGTGCCAGCAGCCTTTCCGGACTAGCGGGAAACGAGCAGTACTTC
NA	NA	TRBV7-3	TRBJ2-7	CASSLSGQAREQYF	TGTGCCAGCAGCTTAAGCGGGCAGGCGCGCGAGCAGTACTTC
NA	NA	TRBV14	TRBJ2-7	CASSPRLGIYEQYF	TGTGCCAGCAGCCCTCGACTGGGGATCTACGAGCAGTACTTC
NA	NA	TRBV6-1	TRBJ1-2	CASRARQPAGGYTF	TGTGCCAGCAGGGCCCGACAGCCCGCGGGTGGCTACACCTTC
NA	NA	TRBV15	TRBJ1-1	CATSRAEVTEAFF	TGTGCCACCAGCAGAGCCGAGGTAACTGAAGCTTTCTTT
NA	TRBD2	TRBV11-1	TRBJ2-4	CASALAGENIQYF	TGTGCCAGCGCCCTAGCGGGAGAAAACATTCAGTACTTC
NA	NA	TRBV29-1	TRBJ2-2	CSVVMVRTGELFF	TGCAGCGTTGTCATGGTTAGGACCGGGGAGCTGTTTTTT
NA	TRBD1	TRBV2	TRBJ2-7	CASSDEGASTYEQYF	TGTGCCAGCAGTGATGAGGGGGCCTCTACCTACGAGCAGTACTTC
NA	NA	TRBV30	TRBJ2-1	CAWKTTGHNEQFF	TGTGCCTGGAAGACGACTGGTCACAATGAGCAGTTCTTC
NA	NA	TRBV5-8	TRBJ2-4	CASSSVRANLAKNIQYF	TGTGCCAGCAGCTCGGTAAGAGCTAATCTAGCCAAAAACATTCAGTACTTC
NA	NA	TRBV5-6	TRBJ2-2	CASSLSVTGELFF	TGTGCCAGCAGCTTGTCGGTTACCGGGGAGCTGTTTTTT
NA	NA	TRBV28	TRBJ1-5	CASSSPAQGGGDQPQHF	TGTGCCAGCAGTTCTCCCGCCCAGGGAGGGGGGGATCAGCCCCAGCATTTT
NA	TRBD1	TRBV4-2	TRBJ1-2	CASSPSTGGRGYTF	TGTGCCAGCAGCCCTTCGACAGGGGGCAGGGGCTACACCTTC
NA	NA	TRBV28	TRBJ2-7	CASSSVYSEGRLYSYEQYF	TGTGCCAGCAGTTCAGTATACTCTGAGGGCAGGCTCTACTCCTACGAGCAGTACTTC
NA	NA	TRBV7-8	TRBJ1-1	CASSSSSKGYELDTEAFF	TGTGCCAGCAGCTCTTCTTCCAAGGGTTATGAATTGGACACTGAAGCTTTCTTT
once	TRBD2	TRBV7-9	TRBJ2-1	CASRDGASGRPEQFF	TGTGCCAGCAGAGACGGGGCTAGCGGGAGACCTGAGCAGTTCTTC
NA	TRBD2	TRBV19	TRBJ2-2	CASSSRRELGTGELFF	TGTGCCAGTAGTTCACGGCGGGAGTTGGGCACCGGGGAGCTGTTTTTT
NA	TRBD1	TRBV13	TRBJ2-7	CASSMHGQAASYEQYF	TGTGCCAGCAGCATGCATGGACAGGCAGCATCCTACGAGCAGTACTTC
once	NA	TRBV28	TRBJ2-1	CASRSAGNNEQFF	TGTGCCAGCAGATCCGCGGGAAACAATGAGCAGTTCTTC
NA	NA	TRBV29-1	TRBJ2-5	CSVRGGSQETQYF	TGCAGCGTTCGAGGCGGGTCCCAAGAGACCCAGTACTTC
NA	NA	TRBV5-1	TRBJ1-2	CASSFEGGYTF	TGCGCCAGCAGCTTTGAAGGCGGCTACACCTTC
NA	TRBD1	TRBV5-4	TRBJ1-2	CASSLETRTGGGGYGYTF	TGTGCCAGCAGCTTGGAGACTCGGACAGGGGGCGGAGGGTATGGCTACACCTTC
NA	TRBD2	TRBV18	TRBJ2-1	CASSPPHPAGAYNEQFF	TGTGCCAGCTCACCGCCACATCCTGCGGGAGCCTACAATGAGCAGTTCTTC
NA	TRBD2	TRBV5-4	TRBJ2-7	CASSSGGTSGTYEQYF	TGTGCCAGCAGCTCCGGGGGGACTAGCGGAACCTACGAGCAGTACTTC
NA	TRBD2	TRBV11-2	TRBJ2-7	CASSSGSPYEQYF	TGTGCCAGCTCTAGCGGGAGCCCCTACGAGCAGTACTTC
NA	NA	TRBV7-9	TRBJ2-1	CASSPTRTPLSYNEQFF	TGTGCCAGCAGCCCCACACGCACTCCCCTGTCCTACAATGAGCAGTTCTTC
NA	NA	TRBV6-6	TRBJ2-3	CASSFKPPDTQYF	TGTGCCAGCAGTTTCAAGCCCCCAGATACGCAGTATTTT
NA	NA	TRBV9	TRBJ2-7	CASSPGANYEQYF	TGTGCCAGCAGCCCCGGGGCGAACTACGAGCAGTACTTC
once	TRBD2	TRBV11-2	TRBJ2-7	CASSFSSGRAYEQYF	TGTGCCAGCAGCTTCAGTAGCGGGAGGGCCTACGAGCAGTACTTC
NA	NA	TRBV19	TRBJ1-2	CASSPFAYGYTF	TGTGCCAGTAGTCCCTTCGCCTATGGCTACACCTTC